This T cell receptor beta chain stems from a study of T-cell reconstitution after alpha-beta-depleted transplantation in children (dated by TCRdb to about 2016). Regarding the study in general: Using TCR repertoire profiling, the study quantitatively followed how T-cell immune reconstitution unfolded in children after TCRalphabeta/CD19-depleted allogeneic hematopoietic cell transplantation. What the authors observed across the whole study: In some patients, the high TCRbeta diversity seen at day 60 was put down to recipient T cells and intrathymic progenitors that had survived conditioning. Apparently early alphabetaT-cell count recovery about two months after transplant reportedly relied on only several hundred rapidly expanded clones derived from non-depleted graft cells. The frequencies of hyperexpanded clones fell over the following months, and after one year, T-cell counts and TCRbeta diversity were mostly attributed to newly produced T cells.

The library was prepared using PCR. Reads for this sample came from an Illumina HiSeq 2500. To normalize quantification of the TCRbeta repertoire, the TCR libraries were built with molecular barcoding that relied on unique molecular identifiers. TCRdb ran its own pipeline on the public reads, namely fastp trimming at Q25 and MiXCR clone calling, and kept in-frame beta chains. Rows are combined by CDR3 protein, so each entry shows the most common genes and DNA. This sample lists around 450,000 distinct CDR3 sequences; about 45% were detected once. The biggest ten clones account for roughly 27% of the sample. The CDR3 runs 14 amino acids, cysteine and phenylalanine included. CDR3 DNA only is kept here, 42 bases in frame from base 1. Cut back by 1 base and 4 bases, the V and J ends lie 10 bases apart. The intended sense of this specimen's treatment or condition label: allogeneic hematopoietic cell transplantation with graft depleted of TCRalphabeta T cells and CD19 B cells. The transplant recipients were children given TCRalphabeta/CD19-depleted allogeneic hematopoietic cell grafts.

About this clonotype: Its recognized antigen is unknown. There are no base qualities to consult, and no much larger clone falls within one base.

The input for sequencing was PBMCs, taken before TCRalphabeta/CD19-depleted stem cell transplant. The clonotype comes from a girl aged 2-10 years with aplastic anemia, due to receive a stem cell transplant. This sequence uses TRBV12-3 or TRBV12-4 and TRBJ1-2; the best D guess is TRBD1, with 6 bases matching. The CDR3 sequence is CASSLEEGGYGYTF. In nucleotides, the sequence is TGTGCCAGCAGTTTAGAAGAGGGGGGCTATGGCTACACCTTC.